Sequencing of this TCR beta chain was carried out in a study of T cells expressing NK-cell markers. Study-level information: In sorted CD3+CD56+NKG2C+, CD3+CD56+NKG2C- and CD3+CD56-NKG2C+ T cells, TCR beta repertoires were obtained.

Notes on this clonotype: Its antigen is not identified.

With the 5' RACE reads reprocessed, TCRdb shows one record per CDR3 protein and no DNA. This listing includes some 440,000 distinct CDR3 sequences. General study points: The study left the HCMV specificity of expanded NKG2C+ T cell clones unresolved.

CDR1 and CDR2 (germline): LNHDA, SQIVND (reference sequence). CDR3 length equals 15 residues. The TCR sequence derives from a woman aged 50 to 60 in good health. This chain joins TRBV19 and TRBJ2-3; checking the TCRdb D call of TRBD1 is not possible without DNA. Input material: blood T cells: a sorted CD56 or NKG2C T cell subset, CD4+ or CD8+ T cells, or bulk PBMC T cells (not recorded which). CDR3 sequence reads: CASSIRQGTTDTQYF.